Listed below are T cell receptor beta chains from one sample, sequenced in a study of blood T cells in healthy people across ages. TCRdb recomputed calls from the 5' RACE reads with MiXCR, one row per CDR3 protein. The sample lists under 850,000 distinct CDR3 sequences, under 40% seen once, with over 10% in the top ten. Sequencing was done on a sample of blood. The receptors were sampled from a man aged 18 to 35 in good health. Each CDR3 is given with its conserved first and last residue.

>TRBV7-2|TRBJ2-7
CASSLRTSSEQYF
>TRBV13|TRBJ2-3
CASSPDGGLAGQDTQYF
>TRBV20-1|TRBJ1-5
CSAHYTNSNQPQHF
>TRBV6-4|TRBJ2-1
CASSDNEGHEQFF
>TRBV27|TRBJ2-4
CASSFYRGTKNIQYF
>TRBV20-1|TRBJ2-3
CSARDSGGTDTQYF
>TRBV7-2|TRBJ2-6
CASSLGPTGMAGANVLTF
>TRBV3-1|TRBJ1-6
CASSQTRDRGFNSPLHF
>TRBV4-3|TRBJ2-5
CASSQVSGGPETQYF
>TRBV9|TRBJ2-5
CASSVVGGLRETQYF
>TRBV6-6|TRBJ2-4
CASSYEGLQNIQYF
>TRBV27|TRBJ1-5
CASSVASGGSNQPQHF
>TRBV7-2|TRBJ2-1
CASTPENEQFF
>TRBV3-1|TRBJ2-3
CASSQDWLAGTTDTQYF
>TRBV20-1|TRBJ2-3
CSAMRGTDALNTQYF
>TRBV15|TRBJ1-2
CATSGRGLTGDYGYTF
>TRBV4-3|TRBJ2-5
CASSQDPPSSLQETQYF
>TRBV2|TRBJ1-2
CASSLIDYGYTF
>TRBV5-5|TRBJ1-4
CASSRAALYNEKLFF
>TRBV6-2/TRBV6-3|TRBJ1-5
CASSYSKGQGYSNQPQHF
>TRBV12-3/TRBV12-4|TRBJ2-5
CASNARGLAGETQYF
>TRBV5-1|TRBJ1-2
CASSLETGGSYGYTF
>TRBV12-3/TRBV12-4|TRBJ1-4
CASSKDGSLNEKLFF
>TRBV21-1|TRBJ2-3
CASSPYHHHSGQGKDTQYF
>TRBV6-5|TRBJ2-7
CASLDPGGGEQYF
>TRBV12-3/TRBV12-4|TRBJ2-3
CASKGSSTDTQYF
>TRBV29-1|TRBJ2-3
CSVDAGQGTDTQYF
>TRBV9|TRBJ1-6
CASSVDSVVGPLHF
>TRBV20-1|TRBJ1-5
CSVSGLSRNQPQHF
>TRBV12-3/TRBV12-4|TRBJ2-5
CASSLGGAGETQYF
>TRBV20-1|TRBJ1-4
CSARDWASEGEKLFF
>TRBV7-9|TRBJ2-7
CASSLAGDVYEQYF
>TRBV5-1|.
CASSSGPNYEQYF
>TRBV23-1|TRBJ1-6
CASGQRDRGSYNSPLHF
>TRBV6-7|TRBJ1-1
CASSYPLNTEAFF
>TRBV20-1|TRBJ2-5
CSATGVRETQYF
>TRBV24-1|TRBJ1-2
CATSNVQDYGYTF
>TRBV29-1|TRBJ1-1
CSVVTGQNTRAFF
>TRBV4-1|TRBJ2-1
CASSRFRSFRYYNEQFF
>TRBV3-1|TRBJ2-3
CASSQHGTSGRADTQYF
>TRBV4-1|TRBJ2-5
CASSPPPYQETQYF
>TRBV7-7|TRBJ2-3
CASSHGTGTDTQYF
>TRBV20-1|TRBJ2-3
CSAHPGLADTQYF
>TRBV6-6|TRBJ2-5
CASSYSRTGVQETQYF
>TRBV5-1|TRBJ1-1
CASSLRPGQGEVTEAFF
>TRBV7-2|TRBJ1-2
CASSLGTGSYGYTF
>TRBV28|TRBJ2-5
CASSPWGHNNEQYF
>TRBV7-8|TRBJ2-5
CASSPWGGPQKTQYF
>TRBV11-2|.
CASSLVPGLASGTQYF
>TRBV7-2|TRBJ1-1
CASSLSTQWNTEAFF
>TRBV6-2/TRBV6-3|TRBJ1-5
CAGGLGQTLFNQPQHF
>TRBV20-1|TRBJ2-4
CSAPGMAKNIQYF